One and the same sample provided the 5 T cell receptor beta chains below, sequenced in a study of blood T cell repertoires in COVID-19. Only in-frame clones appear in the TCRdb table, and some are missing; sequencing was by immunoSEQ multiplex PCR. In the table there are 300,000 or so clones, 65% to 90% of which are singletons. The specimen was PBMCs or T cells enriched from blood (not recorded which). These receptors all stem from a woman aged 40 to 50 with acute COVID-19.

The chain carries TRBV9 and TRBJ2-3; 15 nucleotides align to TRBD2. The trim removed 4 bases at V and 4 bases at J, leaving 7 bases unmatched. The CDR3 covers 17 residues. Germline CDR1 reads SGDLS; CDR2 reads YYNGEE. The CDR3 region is CASSPRTSGGDADTQYF. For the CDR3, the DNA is TGTGCCAGCAGCCCCCGGACTAGCGGGGGGGACGCAGATACGCAGTATTTT.

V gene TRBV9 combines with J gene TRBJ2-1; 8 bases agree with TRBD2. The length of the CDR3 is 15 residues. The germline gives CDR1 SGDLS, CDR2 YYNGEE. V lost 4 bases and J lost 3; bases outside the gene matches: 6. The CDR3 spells CASSPVLAVYNEQFF. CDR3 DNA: TGTGCCAGCAGCCCGGTACTAGCGGTCTACAATGAGCAGTTCTTC.

The CDR3 here is CASSEGGYINEQYF. Here the CDR3 DNA reads TGCGCCAGCTCGGAGGGGGGGTATATTAACGAGCAGTACTTC. V and J are TRBV5-1 and TRBJ2-7, with D possibly matching TRBD2 (7 bases). The CDR3 runs to 14 residues. The V gene lost 7 bases and the J gene lost 5 bases, with 19 bases spanning the gap. The V gene's germline CDR1 is SGHRS and CDR2 YFSETQ.

CDR3 in DNA: TGTGCCAGCAGTTCTGGGACAGGGATCATTGGCTACACCTTC. This gives the protein CASSSGTGIIGYTF. The chain employs TRBV5-5 and TRBJ1-2; 9 nucleotides agree with TRBD1. This CDR3 is built from 14 residues. Germline values: CDR1 SGHKS, CDR2 YYEKEE (reference sequence). With V trimmed by 5 bases and J by 7 bases, 9 bases remained unmatched. The full variable domain, in which reference TRBV5-5 and TRBJ1-2 provide the parts outside the CDR3, is DAGVTQSPTHLIKTRGQQVTLRCSPISGHKSVSWYQQVLGQGPQFIFQYYEKEERGRGNFPDRFSARQFPNYSSELNVNALLLGDSALYLCASSSGTGIIGYTFGSGTRLTVV.

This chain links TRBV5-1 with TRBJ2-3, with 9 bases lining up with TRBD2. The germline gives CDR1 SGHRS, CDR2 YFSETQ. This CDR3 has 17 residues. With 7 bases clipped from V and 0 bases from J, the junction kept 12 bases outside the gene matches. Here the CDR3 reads CASSIDVAGVSTDTQYF. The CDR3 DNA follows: TGCGCCAGCTCTATTGACGTAGCGGGGGTGAGCACAGATACGCAGTATTTT.